Below, 8 T cell receptor beta chains from the same sample are listed, as sequenced in a study of blood T cell repertoires in COVID-19 (dated by TCRdb to between 2020 and 2021). Receptor libraries were prepared by the immunoSEQ multiplex PCR assay. Entries here come from immuneACCESS through TCRdb and include only in-frame sequences with V and J called. Some clones fail to appear in such tables; in the studies checked, an unresolved V gene covers under half of the shortfall, and the cause of the remainder is unknown. Counted in this sample were around 280,000 clones; approximately 86% of them appeared once. In total, the top ten clones hold over 2% of the sample. What was sequenced was peripheral blood. The receptor set was obtained from a woman aged 30 to 39 who had recovered from COVID-19.

The V call is TRBV5-1, the J call TRBJ1-6; D might be TRBD1 (6 bases). The CDR3 is 13 residues long. Trimming took off 4 bases at V and 8 bases at J, with 10 bases between the two ends. The V gene's germline CDR1 is SGHRS and CDR2 YFSETQ. The CDR3 is CASSPAGDSPLHF. The CDR3 nucleotides are TGCGCCAGCAGCCCGGCAGGGGATTCACCCCTCCACTTT.

V and J are TRBV5-1 and TRBJ2-7; possible D gene TRBD2, 6 bases. This CDR3 region has 15 residues. V lost 0 bases to trimming and J lost 3 bases, with 13 bases between them. Germline V gene data show CDR1 as SGHRS and CDR2 as YFSETQ. DNA for the CDR3: TGCGCCAGCAGCTTGGATCCGCCGGGGGTCTACGAGCAGTACTTC. It translates to CASSLDPPGVYEQYF.

This sequence joins TRBV7-2 and TRBJ1-2; the D gene is possibly TRBD1 (5 bases). Germline V gene sequence: CDR1 SGHTA, CDR2 FQGNSA. Trimming took 1 base from V and 8 from J, leaving 20 bases between them. CDR3 length: 16 residues. CDR3 nucleotides: TGTGCCAGCAGCTTAGTCGGTCTGGCGGGGCTAGGAGGCTACACCTTC. Translation: CASSLVGLAGLGGYTF.

The rearrangement joins TRBV13 to TRBJ1-6; D gene uncertain. Germline V gene sequence: CDR1 PRHDT, CDR2 FYEKMQ (reference sequence). The CDR3 totals 16 residues. Deletions cut 5 bases from V and 9 bases from J, with 20 bases between. The CDR3 sequence: CASSPRGSSVGSPLHF. CDR3 nucleotide sequence: TGTGCCAGCAGCCCCCGCGGGTCGTCGGTAGGTTCACCCCTCCACTTT. The full variable domain, rest sourced from reference TRBV13 and TRBJ1-6, is AAGVIQSPRHLIKEKRETATLKCYPIPRHDTVYWYQQGPGQDPQFLISFYEKMQSDKGSIPDRFSAQQFSDYHSELNMSSLELGDSALYFCASSPRGSSVGSPLHFGNGTRLTVT.

The chain links TRBV27 to TRBJ1-2; D may be TRBD1 (6 bases). Germline assignment: CDR1 MNHEY and CDR2 SMNVEV (reference sequence). This CDR3 spans 13 amino acids. V shed 5 bases and J shed 6 bases, with 13 bases lying between them. The CDR3 protein is CASSLGGGDGYTF. The CDR3 DNA reads as TGTGCCAGCAGTCTGGGGGGGGGCGATGGCTACACCTTC.

The chain employs TRBV29-1 and TRBJ1-2; possibly TRBD1 for D (5 bases). V was shortened by 4 bases and J by 2 bases, with 26 bases between the two germline ends. The CDR3 has 18 residues. Germline V gene lookup returns CDR1 SQVTM and CDR2 ANQGSEA. The CDR3, as DNA: TGCAGCGTTGTGATCCCCGGCAGGGAGGCCCTAATCAACTATGGCTACACCTTC. It codes for CSVVIPGREALINYGYTF.

The gene calls are TRBV4-2 and TRBJ2-7, with 10 bases fitting TRBD2. The J segment lost 1 base and the V segment lost 1 base, leaving 4 bases of the junction unmatched. The CDR3 length is 16 residues. Germline V CDR1 and CDR2: LGHNA, YNFKEQ. This CDR3 reads CASSQALAGVSYEQYF. DNA for the CDR3: TGTGCCAGCAGCCAAGCCCTAGCGGGAGTGTCCTACGAGCAGTACTTC.

V is TRBV6-6 and J is TRBJ2-2; 8 bases fit TRBD2. CDR1 and CDR2 (germline): MNHNY, SVGAGI (reference sequence). There are 16 residues in the CDR3. V shed 6 bases, J shed 6 bases, and the junction held 12 bases outside the gene matches. The CDR3 sequence is CASRPSGGRSSGELFF. The DNA of the CDR3 is TGTGCCAGCAGGCCGAGCGGGGGCCGATCTTCCGGGGAGCTGTTTTTT.